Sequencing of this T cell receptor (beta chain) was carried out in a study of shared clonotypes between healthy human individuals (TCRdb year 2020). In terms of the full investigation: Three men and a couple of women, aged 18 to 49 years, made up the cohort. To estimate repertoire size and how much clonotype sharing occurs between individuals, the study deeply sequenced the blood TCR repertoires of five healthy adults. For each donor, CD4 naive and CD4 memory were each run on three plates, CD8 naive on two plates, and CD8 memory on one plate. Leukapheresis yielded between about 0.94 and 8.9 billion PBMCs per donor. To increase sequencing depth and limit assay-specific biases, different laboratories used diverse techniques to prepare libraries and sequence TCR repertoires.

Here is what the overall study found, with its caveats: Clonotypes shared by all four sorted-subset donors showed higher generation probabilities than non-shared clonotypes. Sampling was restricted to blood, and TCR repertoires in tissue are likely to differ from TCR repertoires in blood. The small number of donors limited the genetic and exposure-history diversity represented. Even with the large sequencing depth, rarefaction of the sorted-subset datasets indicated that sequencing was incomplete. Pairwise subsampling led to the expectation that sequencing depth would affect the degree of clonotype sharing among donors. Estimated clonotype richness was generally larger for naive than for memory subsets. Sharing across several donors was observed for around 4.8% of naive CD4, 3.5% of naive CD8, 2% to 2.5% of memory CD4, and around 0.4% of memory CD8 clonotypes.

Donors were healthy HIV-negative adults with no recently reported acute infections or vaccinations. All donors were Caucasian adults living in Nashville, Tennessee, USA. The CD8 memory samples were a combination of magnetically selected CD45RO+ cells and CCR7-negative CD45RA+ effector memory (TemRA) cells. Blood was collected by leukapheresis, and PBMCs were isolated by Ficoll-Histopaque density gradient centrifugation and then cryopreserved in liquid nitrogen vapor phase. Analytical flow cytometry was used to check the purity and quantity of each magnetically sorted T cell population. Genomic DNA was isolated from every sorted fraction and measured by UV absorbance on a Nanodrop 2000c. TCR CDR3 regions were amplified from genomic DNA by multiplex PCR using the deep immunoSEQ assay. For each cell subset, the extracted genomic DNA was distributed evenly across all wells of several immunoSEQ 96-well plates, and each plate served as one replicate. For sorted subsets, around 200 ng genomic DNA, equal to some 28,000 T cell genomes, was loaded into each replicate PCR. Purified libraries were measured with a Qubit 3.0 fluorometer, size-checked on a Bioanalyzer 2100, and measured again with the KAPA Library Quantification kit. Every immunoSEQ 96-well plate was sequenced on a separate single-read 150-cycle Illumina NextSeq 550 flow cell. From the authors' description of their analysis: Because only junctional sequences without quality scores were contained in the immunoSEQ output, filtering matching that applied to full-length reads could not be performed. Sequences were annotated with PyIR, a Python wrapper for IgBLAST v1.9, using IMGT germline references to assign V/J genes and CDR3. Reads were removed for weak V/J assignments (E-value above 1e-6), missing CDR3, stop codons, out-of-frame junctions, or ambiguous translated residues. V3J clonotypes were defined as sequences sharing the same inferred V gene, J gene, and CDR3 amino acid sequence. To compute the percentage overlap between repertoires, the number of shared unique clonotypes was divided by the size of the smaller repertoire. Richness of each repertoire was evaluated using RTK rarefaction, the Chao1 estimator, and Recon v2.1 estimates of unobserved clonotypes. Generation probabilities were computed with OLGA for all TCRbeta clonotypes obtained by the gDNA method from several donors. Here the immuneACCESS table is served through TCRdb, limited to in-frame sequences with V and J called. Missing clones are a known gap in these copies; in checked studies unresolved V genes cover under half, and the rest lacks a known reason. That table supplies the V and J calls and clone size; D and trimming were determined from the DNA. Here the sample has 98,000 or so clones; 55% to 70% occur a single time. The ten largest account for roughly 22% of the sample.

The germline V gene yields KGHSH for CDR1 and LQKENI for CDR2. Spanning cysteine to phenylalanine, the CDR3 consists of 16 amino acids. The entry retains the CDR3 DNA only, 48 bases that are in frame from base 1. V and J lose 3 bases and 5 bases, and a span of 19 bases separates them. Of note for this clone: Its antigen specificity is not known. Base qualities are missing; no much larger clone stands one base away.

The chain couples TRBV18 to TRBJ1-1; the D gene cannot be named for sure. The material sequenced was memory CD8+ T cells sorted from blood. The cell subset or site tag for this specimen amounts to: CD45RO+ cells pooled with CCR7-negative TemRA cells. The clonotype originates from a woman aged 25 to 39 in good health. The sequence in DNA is TGTGCCAGCTCACCCCAAATCCGGGCCATTAAGACTGAAGCTTTCTTT. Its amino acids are CASSPQIRAIKTEAFF.